This TCR beta chain came from a study of T cell repertoires in cytomegalovirus infection. In this sample, this clonotype turned up many times. TCRdb re-derived calls from the reads in MiXCR, one entry per CDR3 protein. The table includes about 140,000 distinct CDR3 sequences, 5.5% to 7% detected once. The CDR3 spans 14 residues. V was clipped by 8 bases and J by 2 bases, with 14 bases between them. Per the germline V gene, CDR1 is ENHRY and CDR2 is SYGVKD. Sequenced material: PBMCs. V and J are TRBV10-3 and TRBJ2-3, with TRBD1 as a possible D gene (6 bases). The receptor comes from a human donor in good health (CMV status not recorded). Some clones in this sample may be carry-over from other donors' samples. Here the CDR3 DNA reads TGTGCCATCGGTGGGACAAGAAACACAGATACGCAGTATTTT. It translates to CAIGGTRNTDTQYF.